This is a list of T cell receptor beta chains from one sample in a study of cytomegalovirus exposure and HLA in healthy donors. Assay: immunoSEQ multiplex PCR; the TCRdb copy retains only in-frame clones and omits some. Seen here are around 130,000 clones, more than 65% observed once, and the top ten hold roughly 2.6%. Input material: PBMCs. Source of these receptors: a man aged 50-59 years in good health and CMV-seronegative. The CDR3 runs from the conserved cysteine through the conserved F or W. The D gene is left open where the match is weak. Rows may omit the clone size; those that give it use once, few, many or a size class.

d_call: NA
clone_size: NA
j_call: TRBJ2-7
v_call: TRBV7-2
cdr3_aa: CASSLGGVTFYEQYF
cdr3_nt: TGTGCCAGCAGCTTAGGGGGGGTTACCTTTTACGAGCAGTACTTC

d_call: TRBD1
clone_size: NA
j_call: TRBJ2-7
v_call: TRBV2
cdr3_aa: CASRGTGTGAYEQYF
cdr3_nt: TGTGCCAGCAGAGGAACCGGGACAGGAGCCTACGAGCAGTACTTC

d_call: TRBD2
clone_size: NA
j_call: TRBJ2-7
v_call: TRBV7-8
cdr3_aa: CASRPGLLSGGAKDEQYF
cdr3_nt: TGTGCCAGCAGACCAGGCCTTCTTAGCGGGGGGGCGAAGGACGAGCAGTACTTC

d_call: NA
clone_size: NA
j_call: TRBJ1-1
v_call: TRBV6-1
cdr3_aa: CASLSQANTEAFF
cdr3_nt: TGTGCCAGCTTGTCACAGGCGAACACTGAAGCTTTCTTT

d_call: NA
clone_size: NA
j_call: TRBJ1-5
v_call: TRBV14
cdr3_aa: CASSLSDRHSNQPQHF
cdr3_nt: TGTGCCAGCAGCCTATCAGACAGACATAGCAATCAGCCCCAGCATTTT

d_call: TRBD1
clone_size: NA
j_call: TRBJ1-5
v_call: TRBV6-6
cdr3_aa: CASSYSLGGGDQPQHF
cdr3_nt: TGTGCCAGCAGTTACTCGTTAGGGGGCGGAGATCAGCCCCAGCATTTT

d_call: NA
clone_size: NA
j_call: TRBJ2-7
v_call: TRBV6-1
cdr3_aa: CASRRGWEQYF
cdr3_nt: TGTGCCAGCAGGAGAGGCTGGGAGCAGTACTTC

d_call: NA
clone_size: NA
j_call: TRBJ1-2
v_call: TRBV5-4
cdr3_aa: CASSSRAYSRDYGYTF
cdr3_nt: TGTGCCAGCAGCTCAAGGGCCTATTCGAGGGACTATGGCTACACCTTC

d_call: NA
clone_size: NA
j_call: TRBJ1-2
v_call: TRBV9
cdr3_aa: CASSVAGSSYGYTF
cdr3_nt: TGTGCCAGCAGCGTAGCGGGATCCTCTTATGGCTACACCTTC

d_call: NA
clone_size: NA
j_call: TRBJ2-2
v_call: TRBV28
cdr3_aa: CASSLTFGENTGELFF
cdr3_nt: TGTGCCAGCAGTTTAACCTTCGGGGAAAACACCGGGGAGCTGTTTTTT

d_call: NA
clone_size: NA
j_call: TRBJ2-7
v_call: TRBV6-1
cdr3_aa: CASNTQGGEQYF
cdr3_nt: TGTGCCAGCAACACCCAGGGTGGCGAGCAGTACTTC

d_call: NA
clone_size: NA
j_call: TRBJ2-2
v_call: TRBV2
cdr3_aa: CASRAEGGNTGELFF
cdr3_nt: TGTGCCAGCAGGGCAGAAGGGGGGAACACCGGGGAGCTGTTTTTT

d_call: NA
clone_size: NA
j_call: TRBJ2-7
v_call: TRBV6-5
cdr3_aa: CASSYRRRTAYEQYF
cdr3_nt: TGTGCCAGCAGTTACCGGCGTCGGACAGCCTACGAGCAGTACTTC

d_call: TRBD1
clone_size: once
j_call: TRBJ2-4
v_call: TRBV6-1
cdr3_aa: CASSDRLTKNIQYF
cdr3_nt: TGTGCCAGCTCGGACAGGTTGACCAAAAACATTCAGTACTTC

d_call: NA
clone_size: NA
j_call: TRBJ1-1
v_call: TRBV19
cdr3_aa: CASSTGASLNTEAFF
cdr3_nt: TGTGCCAGTAGTACAGGGGCATCTTTGAACACTGAAGCTTTCTTT

d_call: TRBD2
clone_size: NA
j_call: TRBJ2-1
v_call: TRBV2
cdr3_aa: CASRTSGGAGDNEQFF
cdr3_nt: TGTGCCAGCAGGACTAGCGGGGGGGCCGGGGACAATGAGCAGTTCTTC

d_call: NA
clone_size: NA
j_call: TRBJ2-7
v_call: TRBV9
cdr3_aa: CASSVGTGLSYEQYF
cdr3_nt: TGTGCCAGCAGCGTAGGTACAGGCCTCTCCTACGAGCAGTACTTC

d_call: NA
clone_size: once
j_call: TRBJ1-1
v_call: TRBV18
cdr3_aa: CASSPERQMNTEAFF
cdr3_nt: TGTGCCAGCTCACCAGAGCGGCAGATGAACACTGAAGCTTTCTTT

d_call: TRBD1
clone_size: NA
j_call: TRBJ1-2
v_call: TRBV7-9
cdr3_aa: CASSLGGQVPSYGYTF
cdr3_nt: TGTGCCAGCAGCTTAGGGGGACAGGTACCCAGCTATGGCTACACCTTC

d_call: TRBD1
clone_size: NA
j_call: TRBJ1-1
v_call: TRBV6-1
cdr3_aa: CASSESAGGQKAFF
cdr3_nt: TGTGCCAGCAGTGAAAGTGCGGGGGGACAGAAAGCTTTCTTT

d_call: TRBD2
clone_size: NA
j_call: TRBJ2-3
v_call: TRBV9
cdr3_aa: CASSVLAGATDTQYF
cdr3_nt: TGTGCCAGCAGCGTCCTAGCGGGGGCGACAGATACGCAGTATTTT

d_call: TRBD1
clone_size: NA
j_call: TRBJ1-1
v_call: TRBV27
cdr3_aa: CASSPTTGGSAEAFF
cdr3_nt: TGTGCCAGCAGTCCGACGACAGGGGGCTCCGCTGAAGCTTTCTTT

d_call: TRBD1
clone_size: NA
j_call: TRBJ1-5
v_call: TRBV7-2
cdr3_aa: CASSDRGFSNQPQHF
cdr3_nt: TGTGCCAGCAGCGACAGGGGATTTAGCAATCAGCCCCAGCATTTT

d_call: NA
clone_size: once
j_call: TRBJ2-2
v_call: TRBV11-2
cdr3_aa: CASSPGLWGTGELFF
cdr3_nt: TGTGCCAGCAGCCCAGGACTTTGGGGCACCGGGGAGCTGTTTTTT

d_call: TRBD2
clone_size: once
j_call: TRBJ2-1
v_call: TRBV5-6
cdr3_aa: CASSFGLAAYNEQFF
cdr3_nt: TGTGCCAGCAGCTTCGGACTAGCGGCTTACAATGAGCAGTTCTTC

d_call: TRBD1
clone_size: NA
j_call: TRBJ2-1
v_call: TRBV7-8
cdr3_aa: CASSFTGVTYNEQFF
cdr3_nt: TGTGCCAGCAGCTTTACAGGGGTAACCTACAATGAGCAGTTCTTC